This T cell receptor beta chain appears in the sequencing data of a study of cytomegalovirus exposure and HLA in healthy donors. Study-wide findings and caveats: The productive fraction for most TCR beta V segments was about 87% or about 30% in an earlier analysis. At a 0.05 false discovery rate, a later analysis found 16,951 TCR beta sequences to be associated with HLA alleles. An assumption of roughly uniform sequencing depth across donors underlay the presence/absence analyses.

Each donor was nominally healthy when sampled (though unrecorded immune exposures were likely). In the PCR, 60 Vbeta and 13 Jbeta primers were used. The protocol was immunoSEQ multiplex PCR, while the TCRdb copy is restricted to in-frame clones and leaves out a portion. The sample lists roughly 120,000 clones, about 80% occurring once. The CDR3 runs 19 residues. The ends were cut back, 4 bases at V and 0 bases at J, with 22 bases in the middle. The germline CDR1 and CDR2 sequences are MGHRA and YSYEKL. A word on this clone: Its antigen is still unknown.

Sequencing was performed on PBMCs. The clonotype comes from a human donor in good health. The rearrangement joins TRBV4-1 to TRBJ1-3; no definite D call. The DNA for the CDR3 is TGCGCCAGCAGCCCCACTGGCCCCTCTGGGCTAAGCTCTGGAAACACCATATATTTT. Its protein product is CASSPTGPSGLSSGNTIYF.